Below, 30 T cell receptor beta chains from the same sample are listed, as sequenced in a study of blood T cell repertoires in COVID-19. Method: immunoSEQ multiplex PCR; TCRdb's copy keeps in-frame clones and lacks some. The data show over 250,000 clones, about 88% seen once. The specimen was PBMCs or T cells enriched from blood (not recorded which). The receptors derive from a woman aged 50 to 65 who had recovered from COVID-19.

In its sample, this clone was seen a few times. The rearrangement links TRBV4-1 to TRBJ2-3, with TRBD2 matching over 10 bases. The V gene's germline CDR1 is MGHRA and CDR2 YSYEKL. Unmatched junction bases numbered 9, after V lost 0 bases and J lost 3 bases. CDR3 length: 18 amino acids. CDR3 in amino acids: CASSQEQPSGRLTDTQYF. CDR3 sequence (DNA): TGCGCCAGCAGCCAAGAACAGCCTAGCGGGAGATTGACAGATACGCAGTATTTT.

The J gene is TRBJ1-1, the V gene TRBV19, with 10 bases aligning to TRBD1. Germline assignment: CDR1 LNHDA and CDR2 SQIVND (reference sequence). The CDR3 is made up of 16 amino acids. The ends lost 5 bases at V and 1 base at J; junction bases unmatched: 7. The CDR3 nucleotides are TGTGCCAGTAGTCCCAGCGGACAGGGGGGGAACACTGAAGCTTTCTTT. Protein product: CASSPSGQGGNTEAFF.

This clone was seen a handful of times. The CDR3 loop reads CAIRATGGPYEQYF. CDR3 in DNA: TGTGCCATCAGGGCGACAGGGGGCCCCTACGAGCAGTACTTC. The chain employs TRBV10-3 and TRBJ2-7; 10 positions match TRBD1. The CDR3 spans 14 residues. The V segment lost 6 bases and the J segment 2 bases; nucleotides outside the gene matches: 4. CDR1 and CDR2 from the germline V gene are ENHRY and SYGVKD.

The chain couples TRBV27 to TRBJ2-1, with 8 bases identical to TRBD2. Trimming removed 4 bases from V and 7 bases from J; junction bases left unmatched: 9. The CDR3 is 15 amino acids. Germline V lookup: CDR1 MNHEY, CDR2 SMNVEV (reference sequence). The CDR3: CASSSPREGLNEQFF. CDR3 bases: TGTGCCAGCAGTTCCCCTCGGGAGGGCCTGAATGAGCAGTTCTTC.

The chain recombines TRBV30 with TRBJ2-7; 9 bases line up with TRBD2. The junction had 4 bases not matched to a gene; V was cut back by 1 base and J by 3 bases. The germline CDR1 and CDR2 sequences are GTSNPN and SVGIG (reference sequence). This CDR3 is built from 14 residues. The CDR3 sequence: CAWSGLAVSYEQYF. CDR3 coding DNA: TGTGCCTGGAGTGGACTAGCGGTTAGCTACGAGCAGTACTTC.

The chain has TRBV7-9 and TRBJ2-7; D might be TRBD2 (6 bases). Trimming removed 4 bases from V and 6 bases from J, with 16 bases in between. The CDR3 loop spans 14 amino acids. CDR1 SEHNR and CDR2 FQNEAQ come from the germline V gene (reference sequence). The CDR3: CASSSGLRQGEQYF. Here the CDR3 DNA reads TGTGCCAGCAGCTCCGGACTAAGGCAGGGCGAGCAGTACTTC.

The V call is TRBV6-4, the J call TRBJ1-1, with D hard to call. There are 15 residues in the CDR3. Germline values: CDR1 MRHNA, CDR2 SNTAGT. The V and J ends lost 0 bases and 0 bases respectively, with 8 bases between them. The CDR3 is CASSDSKKLNTEAFF. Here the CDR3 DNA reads TGTGCCAGCAGTGACTCGAAGAAGCTGAACACTGAAGCTTTCTTT.

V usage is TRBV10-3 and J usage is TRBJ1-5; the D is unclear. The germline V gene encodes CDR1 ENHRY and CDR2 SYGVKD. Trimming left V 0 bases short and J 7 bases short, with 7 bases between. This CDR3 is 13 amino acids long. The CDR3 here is CAISESPGQPQHF. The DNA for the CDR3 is TGTGCCATCAGTGAGTCGCCGGGGCAGCCCCAGCATTTT.

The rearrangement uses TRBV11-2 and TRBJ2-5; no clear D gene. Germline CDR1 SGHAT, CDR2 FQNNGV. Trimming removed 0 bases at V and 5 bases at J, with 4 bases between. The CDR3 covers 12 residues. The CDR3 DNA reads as TGTGCCAGCAGCTTAGATATGGAGACCCAGTACTTC. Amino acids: CASSLDMETQYF.

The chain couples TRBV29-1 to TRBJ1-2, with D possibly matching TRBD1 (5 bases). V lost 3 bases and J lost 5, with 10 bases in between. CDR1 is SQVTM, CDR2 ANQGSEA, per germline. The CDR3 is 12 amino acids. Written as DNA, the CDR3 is TGCAGCGTTGATAAGGGGAAATATGGCTACACCTTC. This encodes CSVDKGKYGYTF.

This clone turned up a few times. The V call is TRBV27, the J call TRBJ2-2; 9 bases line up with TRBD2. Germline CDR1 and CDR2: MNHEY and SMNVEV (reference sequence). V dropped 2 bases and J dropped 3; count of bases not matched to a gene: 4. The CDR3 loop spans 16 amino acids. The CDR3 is CASSLLREGYTGELFF. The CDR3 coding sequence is TGTGCCAGCAGTTTACTGCGGGAGGGGTACACCGGGGAGCTGTTTTTT.

CDR3 sequence: CASSQVFAGGPGEQYF. The DNA of the CDR3 is TGTGCCAGCAGCCAAGTTTTTGCGGGAGGGCCGGGCGAGCAGTACTTC. The rearrangement links TRBV4-2 to TRBJ2-7, with 9 bases matching TRBD2. Germline CDR1 LGHNA, CDR2 YNFKEQ. This CDR3 is 16 amino acids long. J gave up 6 bases and V 1 base, and 10 bases lay outside the gene matches.

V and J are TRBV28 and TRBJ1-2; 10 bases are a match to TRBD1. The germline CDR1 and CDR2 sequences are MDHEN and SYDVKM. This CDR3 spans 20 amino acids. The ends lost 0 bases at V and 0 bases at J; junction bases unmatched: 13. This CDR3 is CASSLWGGQGPYRSNYGYTF. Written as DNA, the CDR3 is TGTGCCAGCAGTTTATGGGGGGGACAGGGGCCCTATAGGTCTAACTATGGCTACACCTTC.

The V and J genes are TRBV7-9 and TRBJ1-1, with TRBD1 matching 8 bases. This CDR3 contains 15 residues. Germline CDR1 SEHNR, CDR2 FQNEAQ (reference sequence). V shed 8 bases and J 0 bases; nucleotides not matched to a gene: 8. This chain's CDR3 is CASQTSGGLNTEAFF. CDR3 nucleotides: TGTGCCAGCCAAACCTCAGGGGGCTTGAACACTGAAGCTTTCTTT.

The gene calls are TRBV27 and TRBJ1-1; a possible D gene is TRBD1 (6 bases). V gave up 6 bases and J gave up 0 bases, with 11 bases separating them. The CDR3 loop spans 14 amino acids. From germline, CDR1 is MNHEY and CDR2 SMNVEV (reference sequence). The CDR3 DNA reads TGTGCCAGCAGGTCGGGGGGCCTGAACACTGAAGCTTTCTTT. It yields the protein CASRSGGLNTEAFF.

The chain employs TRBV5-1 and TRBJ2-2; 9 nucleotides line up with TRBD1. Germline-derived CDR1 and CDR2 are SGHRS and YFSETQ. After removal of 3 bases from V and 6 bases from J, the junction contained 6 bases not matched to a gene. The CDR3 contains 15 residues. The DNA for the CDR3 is TGCGCCAGCAGCTCGACCGGGACAGGGTCCGGGGAGCTGTTTTTT. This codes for CASSSTGTGSGELFF.

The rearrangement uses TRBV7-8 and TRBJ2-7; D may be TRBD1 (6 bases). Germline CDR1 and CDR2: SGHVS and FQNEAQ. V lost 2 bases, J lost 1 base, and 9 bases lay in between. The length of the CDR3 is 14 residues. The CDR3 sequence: CASSLTGNSYEQYF. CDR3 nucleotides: TGTGCCAGCAGCTTAACAGGGAATTCCTACGAGCAGTACTTC.

The CDR3 nucleotides read TGCGCCAGCAGCCTGCCGGGACTAGTGGCCGGGGAGCTGTTTTTT. It codes for CASSLPGLVAGELFF. V usage is TRBV5-1 and J usage is TRBJ2-2; 8 bases are shared with TRBD2. Germline V CDR1 and CDR2: SGHRS, YFSETQ. The V segment lost 4 bases and the J segment 6 bases; nucleotides outside the gene matches: 8. The CDR3 covers 15 residues.

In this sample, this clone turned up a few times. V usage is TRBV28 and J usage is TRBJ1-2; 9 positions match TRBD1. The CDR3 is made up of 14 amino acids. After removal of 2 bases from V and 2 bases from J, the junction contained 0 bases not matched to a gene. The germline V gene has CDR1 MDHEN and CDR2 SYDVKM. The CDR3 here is CASSLTGGNYGYTF. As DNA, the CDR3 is TGTGCCAGCAGTTTAACAGGGGGCAACTATGGCTACACCTTC.

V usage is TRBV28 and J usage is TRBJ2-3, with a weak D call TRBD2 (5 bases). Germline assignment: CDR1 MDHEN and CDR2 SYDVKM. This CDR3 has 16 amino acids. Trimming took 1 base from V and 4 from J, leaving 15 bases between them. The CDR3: CASSLYPRRYADTQYF. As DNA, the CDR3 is TGTGCCAGCAGTTTATATCCCCGGAGGTATGCAGATACGCAGTATTTT.

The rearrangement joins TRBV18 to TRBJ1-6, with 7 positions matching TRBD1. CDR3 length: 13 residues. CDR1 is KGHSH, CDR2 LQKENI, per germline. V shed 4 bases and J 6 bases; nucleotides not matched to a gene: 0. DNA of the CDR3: TGTGCCAGCTCACGGGACAGTAATTCACCCCTCCACTTT. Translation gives CASSRDSNSPLHF.

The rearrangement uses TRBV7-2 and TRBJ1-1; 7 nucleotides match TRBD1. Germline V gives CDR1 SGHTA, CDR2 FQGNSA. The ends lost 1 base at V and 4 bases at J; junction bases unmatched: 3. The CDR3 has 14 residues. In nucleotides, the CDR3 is TGTGCCAGCAGCTTAGTACAGGGGACCACTGAAGCTTTCTTT. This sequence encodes CASSLVQGTTEAFF.

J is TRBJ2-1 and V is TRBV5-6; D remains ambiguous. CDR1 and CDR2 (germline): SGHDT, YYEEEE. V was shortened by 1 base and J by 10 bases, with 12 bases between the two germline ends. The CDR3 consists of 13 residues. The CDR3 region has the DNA TGTGCCAGCAGCTTGATGGAGTCCCCCGAGCAGTTCTTC. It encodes CASSLMESPEQFF. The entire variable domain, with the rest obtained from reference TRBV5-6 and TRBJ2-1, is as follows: DAGVTQSPTHLIKTRGQQVTLRCSPKSGHDTVSWYQQALGQGPQFIFQYYEEEERQRGNFPDRFSGHQFPNYSSELNVNALLLGDSALYLCASSLMESPEQFFGPGTRLTVL.

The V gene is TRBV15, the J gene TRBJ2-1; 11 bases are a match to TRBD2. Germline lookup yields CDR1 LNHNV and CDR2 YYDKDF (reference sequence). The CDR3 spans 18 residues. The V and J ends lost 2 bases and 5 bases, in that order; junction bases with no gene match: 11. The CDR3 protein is CATSRTNKPGLADNEQFF. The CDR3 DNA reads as TGTGCCACCAGCAGAACTAACAAGCCGGGACTAGCGGACAATGAGCAGTTCTTC.

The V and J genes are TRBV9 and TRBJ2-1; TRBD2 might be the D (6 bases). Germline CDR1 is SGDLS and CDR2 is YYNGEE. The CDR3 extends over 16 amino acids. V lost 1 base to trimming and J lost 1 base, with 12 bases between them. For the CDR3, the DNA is TGTGCCAGCAGCGTATCCTCTAGCGTTTCCTACAATGAGCAGTTCTTC. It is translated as CASSVSSSVSYNEQFF.

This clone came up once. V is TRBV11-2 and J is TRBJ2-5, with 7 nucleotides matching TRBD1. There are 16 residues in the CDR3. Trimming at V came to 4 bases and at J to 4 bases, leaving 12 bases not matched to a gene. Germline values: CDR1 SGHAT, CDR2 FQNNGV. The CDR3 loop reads CASSSLQGKARETQYF. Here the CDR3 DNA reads TGTGCCAGCAGCTCATTACAGGGGAAGGCGAGAGAGACCCAGTACTTC.

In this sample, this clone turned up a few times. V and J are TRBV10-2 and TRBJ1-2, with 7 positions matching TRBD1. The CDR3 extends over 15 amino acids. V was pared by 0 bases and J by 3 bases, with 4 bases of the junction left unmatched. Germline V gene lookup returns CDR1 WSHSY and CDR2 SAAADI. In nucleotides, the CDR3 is TGCGCCAGCAGTGAGTCGACTCAGGGGGACTATGGCTACACCTTC. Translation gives CASSESTQGDYGYTF.

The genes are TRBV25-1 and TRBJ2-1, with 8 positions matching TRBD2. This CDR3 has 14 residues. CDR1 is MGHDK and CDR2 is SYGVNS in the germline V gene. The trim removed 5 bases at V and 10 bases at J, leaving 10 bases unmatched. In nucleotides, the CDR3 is TGTGCCAGCAGTCCTCGGGGCGGGAGGAACGAGCAGTTCTTC. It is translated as CASSPRGGRNEQFF.

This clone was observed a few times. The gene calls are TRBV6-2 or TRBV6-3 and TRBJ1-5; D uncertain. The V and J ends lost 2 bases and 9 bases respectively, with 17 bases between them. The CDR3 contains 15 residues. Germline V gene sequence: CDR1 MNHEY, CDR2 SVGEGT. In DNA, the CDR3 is TGTGCCAGCAGTTACATGGTCGGGAGCAAGCCGCCCCAGCATTTT. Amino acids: CASSYMVGSKPPQHF.

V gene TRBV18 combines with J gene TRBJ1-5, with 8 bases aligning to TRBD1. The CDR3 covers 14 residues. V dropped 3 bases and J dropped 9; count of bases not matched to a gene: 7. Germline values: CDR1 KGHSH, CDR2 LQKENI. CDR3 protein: CASSPGTGNTPQHF. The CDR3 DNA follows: TGTGCCAGCTCACCGGGGACAGGTAATACGCCCCAGCATTTT.